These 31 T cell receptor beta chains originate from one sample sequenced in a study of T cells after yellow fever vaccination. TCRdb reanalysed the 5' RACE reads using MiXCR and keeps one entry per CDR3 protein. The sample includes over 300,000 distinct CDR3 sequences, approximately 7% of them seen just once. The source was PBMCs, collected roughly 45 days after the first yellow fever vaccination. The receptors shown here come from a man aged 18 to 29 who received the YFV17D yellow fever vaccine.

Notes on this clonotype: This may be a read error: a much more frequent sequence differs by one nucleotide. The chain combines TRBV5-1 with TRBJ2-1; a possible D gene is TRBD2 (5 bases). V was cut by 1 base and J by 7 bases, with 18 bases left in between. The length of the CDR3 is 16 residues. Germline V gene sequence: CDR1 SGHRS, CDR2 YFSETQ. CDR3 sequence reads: CASSLRLSGSGNEQFF. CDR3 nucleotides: TGCGCCAGCAGCTTGCGGCTATCGGGGTCTGGAAATGAGCAGTTCTTC.

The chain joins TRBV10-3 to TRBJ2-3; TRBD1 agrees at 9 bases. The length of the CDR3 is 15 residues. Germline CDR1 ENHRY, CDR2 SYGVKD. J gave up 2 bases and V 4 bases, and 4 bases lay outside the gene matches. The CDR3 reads CAISGRTGDTDTQYF. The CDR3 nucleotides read TGTGCCATCAGTGGTCGGACAGGGGACACAGATACGCAGTATTTT.

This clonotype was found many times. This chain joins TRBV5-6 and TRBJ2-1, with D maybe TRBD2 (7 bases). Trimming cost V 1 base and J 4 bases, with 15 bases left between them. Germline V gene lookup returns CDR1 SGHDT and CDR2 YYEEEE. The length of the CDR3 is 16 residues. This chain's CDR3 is CASSLRGGSTYNEQFF. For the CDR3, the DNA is TGTGCCAGCAGCTTGAGGGGGGGATCTACGTACAATGAGCAGTTCTTC.

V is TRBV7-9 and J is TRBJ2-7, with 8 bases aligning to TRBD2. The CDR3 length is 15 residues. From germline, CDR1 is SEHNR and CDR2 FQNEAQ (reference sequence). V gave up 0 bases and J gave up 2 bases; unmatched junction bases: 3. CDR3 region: CASSLARGVTYEQYF. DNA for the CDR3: TGTGCCAGCAGCTTAGCGCGGGGGGTGACCTACGAGCAGTACTTC.

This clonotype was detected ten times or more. The CDR3 loop reads CASSLGTENSPLHF. The CDR3 coding sequence is TGTGCCAGCAGCTTAGGGACAGAAAATTCACCCCTCCACTTT. J is TRBJ1-6 and V is TRBV7-3; the match to TRBD1 covers 7 bases. The ends lost 2 bases at V and 7 bases at J; junction bases unmatched: 2. This CDR3 is built from 14 residues. Per germline, CDR1 SGHTA and CDR2 FQGTGA.

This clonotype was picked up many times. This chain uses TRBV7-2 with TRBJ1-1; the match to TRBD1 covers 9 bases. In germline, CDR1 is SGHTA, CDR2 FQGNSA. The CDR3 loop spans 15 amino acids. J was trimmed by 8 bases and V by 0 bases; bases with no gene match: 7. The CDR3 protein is CASSLASMTGGEAFF. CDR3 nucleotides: TGTGCCAGCAGCTTAGCGAGTATGACAGGGGGAGAAGCTTTCTTT.

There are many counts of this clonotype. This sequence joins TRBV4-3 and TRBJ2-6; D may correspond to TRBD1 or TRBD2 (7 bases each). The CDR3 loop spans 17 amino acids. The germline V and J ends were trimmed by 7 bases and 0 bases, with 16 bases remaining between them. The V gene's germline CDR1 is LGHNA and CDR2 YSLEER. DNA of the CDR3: TGCGCCAGCACCCGGGGGGACAGCAGCTCTGGGGCCAACGTCCTGACTTTC. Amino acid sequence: CASTRGDSSSGANVLTF.

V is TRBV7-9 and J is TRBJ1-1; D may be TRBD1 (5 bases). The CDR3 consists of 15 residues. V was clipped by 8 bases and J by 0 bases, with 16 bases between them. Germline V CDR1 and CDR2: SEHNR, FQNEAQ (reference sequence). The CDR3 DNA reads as TGTGCCAGCTATAGGCTTGGGACCATGAACACTGAAGCTTTCTTT. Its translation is CASYRLGTMNTEAFF.

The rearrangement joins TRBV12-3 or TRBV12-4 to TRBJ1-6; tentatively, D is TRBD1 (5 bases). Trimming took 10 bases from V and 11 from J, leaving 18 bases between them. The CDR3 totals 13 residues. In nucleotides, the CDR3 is TGTGCCACCACCGCCAGGGAACGTACACCCCTCCACTTT. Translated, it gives CATTARERTPLHF.

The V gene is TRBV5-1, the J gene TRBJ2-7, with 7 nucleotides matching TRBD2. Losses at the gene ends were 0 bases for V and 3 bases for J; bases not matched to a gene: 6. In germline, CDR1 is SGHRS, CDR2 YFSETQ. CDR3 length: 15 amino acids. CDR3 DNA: TGCGCCAGCAGCTTGGGGGAGGGCACCTTCTACGAGCAGTACTTC. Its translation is CASSLGEGTFYEQYF.

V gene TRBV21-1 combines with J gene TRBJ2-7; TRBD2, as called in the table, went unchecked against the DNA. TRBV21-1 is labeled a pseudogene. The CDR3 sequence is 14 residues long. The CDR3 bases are TGTGCCAGCAGCAAACGAGGGCCCGTCTACGAGCAGTACTTC. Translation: CASSKRGPVYEQYF.

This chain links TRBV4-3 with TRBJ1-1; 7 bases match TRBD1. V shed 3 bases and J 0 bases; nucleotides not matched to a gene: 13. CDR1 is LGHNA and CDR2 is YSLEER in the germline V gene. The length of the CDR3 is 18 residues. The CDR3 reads CASSQVPGTVAMNTEAFF. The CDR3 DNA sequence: TGCGCCAGCAGCCAGGTCCCGGGGACAGTCGCGATGAACACTGAAGCTTTCTTT.

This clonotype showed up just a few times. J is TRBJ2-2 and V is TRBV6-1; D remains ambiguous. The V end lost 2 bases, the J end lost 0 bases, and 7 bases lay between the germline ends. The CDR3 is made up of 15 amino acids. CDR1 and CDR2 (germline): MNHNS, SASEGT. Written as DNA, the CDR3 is TGTGCCAGCAGTGAAAGACGGACGAACACCGGGGAGCTGTTTTTT. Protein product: CASSERRTNTGELFF.

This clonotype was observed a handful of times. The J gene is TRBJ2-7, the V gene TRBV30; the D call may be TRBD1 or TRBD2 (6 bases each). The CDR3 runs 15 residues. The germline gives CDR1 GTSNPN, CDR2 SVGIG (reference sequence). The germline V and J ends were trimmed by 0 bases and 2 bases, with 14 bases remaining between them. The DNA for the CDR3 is TGTGCCTGGAGTGTCTTGTCGGGGGCCGCCTACGAGCAGTACTTC. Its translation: CAWSVLSGAAYEQYF.

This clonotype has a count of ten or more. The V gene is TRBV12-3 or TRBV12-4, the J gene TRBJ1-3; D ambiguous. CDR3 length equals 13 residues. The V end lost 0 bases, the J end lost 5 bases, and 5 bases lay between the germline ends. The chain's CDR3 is CASSLAGRNTIYF. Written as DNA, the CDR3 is TGTGCCAGCAGTTTAGCAGGCCGAAACACCATATATTTT.

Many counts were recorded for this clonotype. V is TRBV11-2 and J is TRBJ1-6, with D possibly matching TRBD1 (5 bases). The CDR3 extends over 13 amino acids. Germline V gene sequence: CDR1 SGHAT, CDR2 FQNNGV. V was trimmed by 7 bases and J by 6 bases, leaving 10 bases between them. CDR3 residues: CASTGLVNSPLHF. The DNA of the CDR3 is TGTGCCAGCACAGGGTTAGTTAATTCACCCCTCCACTTT.

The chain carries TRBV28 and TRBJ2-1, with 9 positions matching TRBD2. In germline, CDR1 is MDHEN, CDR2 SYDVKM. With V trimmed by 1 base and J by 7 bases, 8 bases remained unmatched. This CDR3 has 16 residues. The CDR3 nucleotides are TGTGCCAGCAGTTTATTGAGTGGCGGGGGGGAAAATGAGCAGTTCTTC. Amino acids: CASSLLSGGGENEQFF.

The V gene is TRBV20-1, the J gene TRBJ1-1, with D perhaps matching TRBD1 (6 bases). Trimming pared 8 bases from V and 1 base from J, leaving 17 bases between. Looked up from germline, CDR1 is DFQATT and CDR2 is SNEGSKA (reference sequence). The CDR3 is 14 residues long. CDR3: CSLYQGQWNTEAFF. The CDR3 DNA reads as TGCAGTCTATACCAAGGACAGTGGAACACTGAAGCTTTCTTT.

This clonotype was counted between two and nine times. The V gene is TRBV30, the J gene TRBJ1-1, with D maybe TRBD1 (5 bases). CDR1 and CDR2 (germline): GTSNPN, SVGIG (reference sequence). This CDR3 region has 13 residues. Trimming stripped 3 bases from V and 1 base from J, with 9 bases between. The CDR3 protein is CAWSAQGNTEAFF. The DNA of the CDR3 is TGTGCCTGGAGCGCCCAGGGGAACACTGAAGCTTTCTTT. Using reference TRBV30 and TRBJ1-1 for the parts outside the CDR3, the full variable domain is SQTIHQWPATLVQPVGSPLSLECTVEGTSNPNLYWYRQAAGRGLQLLFYSVGIGQISSEVPQNLSASRPQDRQFILSSKKLLLSDSGFYLCAWSAQGNTEAFFGQGTRLTVV.

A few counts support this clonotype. The CDR3 DNA is TGCGCCAGCAGCGAAGGTGCAGGGGTGAGTGAAAAACTGTTTTTT. Encoded protein: CASSEGAGVSEKLFF. The chain uses TRBV4-3 and TRBJ1-4, with TRBD1 as a possible D gene (6 bases). V lost 5 bases and J 7 bases, leaving 17 bases between the germline ends. The CDR3 loop spans 15 amino acids. Germline CDR1 and CDR2: LGHNA and YSLEER.

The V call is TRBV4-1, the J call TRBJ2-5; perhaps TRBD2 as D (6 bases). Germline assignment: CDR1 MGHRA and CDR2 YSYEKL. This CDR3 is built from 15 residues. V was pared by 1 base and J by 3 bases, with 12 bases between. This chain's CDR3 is CASSQGGGVKETQYF. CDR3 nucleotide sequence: TGCGCCAGCAGCCAAGGCGGAGGGGTCAAAGAGACCCAGTACTTC.

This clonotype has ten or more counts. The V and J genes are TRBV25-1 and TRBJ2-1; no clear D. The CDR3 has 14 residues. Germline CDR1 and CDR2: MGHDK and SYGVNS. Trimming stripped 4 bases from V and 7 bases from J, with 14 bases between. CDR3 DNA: TGTGCCAGCAGTGCCCCCCGGTCTCTTAATGAGCAGTTCTTC. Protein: CASSAPRSLNEQFF. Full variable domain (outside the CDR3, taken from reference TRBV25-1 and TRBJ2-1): EADIYQTPRYLVIGTGKKITLECSQTMGHDKMYWYQQDPGMELHLIHYSYGVNSTEKGDLSSESTVSRIRTEHFPLTLESARPSHTSQYLCASSAPRSLNEQFFGPGTRLTVL.

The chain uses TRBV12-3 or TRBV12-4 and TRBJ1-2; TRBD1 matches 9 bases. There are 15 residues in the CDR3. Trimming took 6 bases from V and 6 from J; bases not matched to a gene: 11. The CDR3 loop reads CASRLTGGAPDGYTF. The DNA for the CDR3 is TGTGCCAGCAGACTTACAGGGGGCGCTCCCGATGGCTACACCTTC.

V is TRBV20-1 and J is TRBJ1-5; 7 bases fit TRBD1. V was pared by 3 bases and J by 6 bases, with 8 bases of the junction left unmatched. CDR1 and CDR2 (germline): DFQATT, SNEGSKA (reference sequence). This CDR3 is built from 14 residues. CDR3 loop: CSARVAGGSQPQHF. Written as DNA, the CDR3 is TGCAGTGCTAGGGTCGCAGGGGGTAGTCAGCCCCAGCATTTT.

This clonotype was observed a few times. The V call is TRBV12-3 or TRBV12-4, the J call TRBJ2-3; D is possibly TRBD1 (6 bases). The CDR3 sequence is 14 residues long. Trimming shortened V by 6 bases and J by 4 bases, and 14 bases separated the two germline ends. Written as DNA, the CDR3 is TGTGCCAGCAGCCCACAGGGTTGGGCAGATACGCAGTATTTT. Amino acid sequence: CASSPQGWADTQYF.

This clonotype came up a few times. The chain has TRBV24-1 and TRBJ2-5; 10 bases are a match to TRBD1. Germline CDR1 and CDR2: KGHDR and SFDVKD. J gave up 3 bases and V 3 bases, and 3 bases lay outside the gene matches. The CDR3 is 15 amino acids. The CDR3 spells CATSDGGTGEETQYF. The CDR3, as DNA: TGTGCCACCAGTGATGGGGGGACAGGGGAAGAGACCCAGTACTTC.

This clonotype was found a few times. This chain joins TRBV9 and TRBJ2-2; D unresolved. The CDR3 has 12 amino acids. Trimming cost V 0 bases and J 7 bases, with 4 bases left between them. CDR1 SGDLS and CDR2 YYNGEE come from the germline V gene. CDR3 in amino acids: CASSVVIGELFF. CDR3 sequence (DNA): TGTGCCAGCAGCGTAGTAATCGGGGAGCTGTTTTTT. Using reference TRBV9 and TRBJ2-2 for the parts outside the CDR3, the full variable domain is DSGVTQTPKHLITATGQRVTLRCSPRSGDLSVYWYQQSLDQGLQFLIQYYNGEERAKGNILERFSAQQFPDLHSELNLSSLELGDSALYFCASSVVIGELFFGEGSRLTVL.

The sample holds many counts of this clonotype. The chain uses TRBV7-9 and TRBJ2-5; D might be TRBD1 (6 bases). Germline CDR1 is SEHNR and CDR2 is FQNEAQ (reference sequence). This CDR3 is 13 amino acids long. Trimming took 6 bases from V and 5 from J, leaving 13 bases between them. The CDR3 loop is CASRRTVSETQYF. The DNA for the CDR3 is TGTGCCAGCAGGCGGACAGTCTCTGAGACCCAGTACTTC.

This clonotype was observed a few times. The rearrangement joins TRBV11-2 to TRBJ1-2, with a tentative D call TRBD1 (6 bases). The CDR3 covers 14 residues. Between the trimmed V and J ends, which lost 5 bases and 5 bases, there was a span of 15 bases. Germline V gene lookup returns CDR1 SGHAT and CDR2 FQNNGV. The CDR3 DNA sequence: TGTGCCAGCAGCACCCAAGGGGGGATTTATGGCTACACCTTC. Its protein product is CASSTQGGIYGYTF.

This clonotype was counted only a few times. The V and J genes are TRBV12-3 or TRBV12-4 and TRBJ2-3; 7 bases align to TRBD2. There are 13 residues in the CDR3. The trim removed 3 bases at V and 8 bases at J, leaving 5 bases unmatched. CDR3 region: CASSFGAGVTQYF. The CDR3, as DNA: TGTGCCAGCAGTTTCGGGGCGGGGGTTACGCAGTATTTT.

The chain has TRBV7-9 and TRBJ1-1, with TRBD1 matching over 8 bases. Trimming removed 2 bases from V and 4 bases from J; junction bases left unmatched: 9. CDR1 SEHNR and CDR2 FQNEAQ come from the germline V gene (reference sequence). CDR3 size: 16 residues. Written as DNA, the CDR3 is TGTGCCAGCAGCTTAACCCCGACAGGGGAGGGCACTGAAGCTTTCTTT. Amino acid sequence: CASSLTPTGEGTEAFF.